The 3 T cell receptor beta chains below all came from one sample that was sequenced in a study of CD8 T cells in ankylosing spondylitis. Findings of the study overall: Typical of ankylosing spondylitis blood, it appeared, was a TCR beta motif of eight highly homologous variants.

Their antigens remain unidentified. Using its own MiXCR run on the 5' RACE reads, TCRdb lists one record per CDR3 protein. The sample includes some 220,000 distinct CDR3 sequences, roughly 6.6% of them seen just once. Material: blood, either unsorted or a sorted T cell fraction (not recorded which). The receptors originated from a male donor with ankylosing spondylitis.

This clonotype occurred many times. The chain links TRBV20-1 to TRBJ1-2; D not resolved. CDR1 is DFQATT and CDR2 is SNEGSKA in the germline V gene (reference sequence). V lost 3 bases to trimming and J lost 5 bases, with 10 bases between them. The length of the CDR3 is 12 residues. DNA of the CDR3: TGCAGTGCTAGGCAGCTGACGTATGGCTACACCTTC. As protein: CSARQLTYGYTF.

This clonotype was seen more than once but under ten times. This chain connects TRBV4-2 to TRBJ2-7, with D hard to call. The CDR3 loop spans 15 amino acids. CDR1 is LGHNA and CDR2 is YNFKEQ in the germline V gene. Trimming removed 0 bases from V and 5 bases from J, with 14 bases in between. The chain's CDR3 is CASSQDSPFPNEQYF. Written as DNA, the CDR3 is TGTGCCAGCAGCCAAGACTCCCCGTTTCCCAACGAGCAGTACTTC.

This chain uses TRBV10-3 with TRBJ2-1; 9 bases agree with TRBD2. Per the germline V gene, CDR1 is ENHRY and CDR2 is SYGVKD. The CDR3 runs 11 residues. Trimming took 7 bases from V and 12 from J; bases not matched to a gene: 4. CDR3 DNA sequence: TGTGCCATCATGGAGGGACTAGCGCAGTTCTTC. As protein: CAIMEGLAQFF.